This record concerns one TCR beta chain sequence. This record comes from a study of T cells in Graves' hyperthyroidism and ophthalmopathy. The CDR3 spans 13 residues. Trimming pared 5 bases from V and 2 bases from J, leaving 9 bases between. Germline CDR1 and CDR2: SGHTA and FQGNSA. It was RNA transcripts that yielded the amplified TCR beta CDR3 regions. The TCR CDR3 was amplified in a first-round RT-PCR using the HTBI primer set. TCRdb called the multiplex PCR reads again in MiXCR, with one record for every CDR3 protein. This sample has more than 500,000 distinct CDR3 sequences; around 50% occur once, and the top ten carry about two fifths. Exclusion criteria comprised uncontrolled infection, other autoimmune disease, pregnancy or lactation.

The TCR originated in an adult woman with Graves' disease, either hyperthyroidism or ophthalmopathy (not recorded which). The specimen was peripheral blood or thyroid tissue (not recorded which). The rearrangement links TRBV7-2 to TRBJ1-1; D is unclear. Here the CDR3 reads CASSGGVNTEAFF. As DNA, the CDR3 is TGTGCCAGCAGCGGAGGCGTTAACACTGAAGCTTTCTTT.